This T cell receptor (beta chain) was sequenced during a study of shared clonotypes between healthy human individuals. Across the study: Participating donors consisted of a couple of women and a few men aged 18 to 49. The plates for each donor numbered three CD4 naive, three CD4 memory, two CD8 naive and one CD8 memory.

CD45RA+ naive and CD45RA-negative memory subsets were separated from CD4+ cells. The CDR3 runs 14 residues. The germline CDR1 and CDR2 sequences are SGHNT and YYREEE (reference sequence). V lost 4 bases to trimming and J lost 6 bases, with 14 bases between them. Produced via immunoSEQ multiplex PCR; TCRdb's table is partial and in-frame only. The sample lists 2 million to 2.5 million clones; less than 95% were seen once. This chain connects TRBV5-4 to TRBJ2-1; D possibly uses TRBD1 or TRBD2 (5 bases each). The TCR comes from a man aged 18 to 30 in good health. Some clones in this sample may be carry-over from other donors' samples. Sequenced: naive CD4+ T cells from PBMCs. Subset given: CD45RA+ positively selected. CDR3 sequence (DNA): TGTGCCAGCAGCCTACCGAGGGGCGGCAATGAGCAGTTCTTC. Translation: CASSLPRGGNEQFF. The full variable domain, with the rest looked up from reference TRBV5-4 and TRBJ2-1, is ETGVTQSPTHLIKTRGQQVTLRCSSQSGHNTVSWYQQALGQGPQFIFQYYREEENGRGNFPPRFSGLQFPNYSSELNVNALELDDSALYLCASSLPRGGNEQFFGPGTRLTVL.